The 23 T cell receptor beta chains below were found in one sample sequenced in a study of blood T cells in healthy people across ages. Together with a sample-barcoded 5' primer, a J-beta primer mix was included in a second PCR lasting about 6 to 11 cycles. TCRdb recomputed calls from the 5' RACE reads with MiXCR, one row per CDR3 protein. Of under 850,000 distinct CDR3 sequences listed, under 40% are singletons. Material: blood. These TCRs come from a young man in good health.

The rearrangement joins TRBV12-3 or TRBV12-4 to TRBJ2-2, with TRBD2 matching 7 bases. V trimming: 6 bases; J trimming: 3 bases; junction bases outside the gene matches: 4. The length of the CDR3 is 14 residues. CDR3 sequence: CASSSGLYTGELFF. DNA for the CDR3: TGTGCCAGCAGCTCGGGACTATACACCGGGGAGCTGTTTTTT.

This clonotype was counted between two and nine times. V gene TRBV12-3 or TRBV12-4 combines with J gene TRBJ2-1; D perhaps matches TRBD2 (6 bases). Trimming cost V 6 bases and J 4 bases, with 16 bases left between them. This CDR3 is 15 amino acids long. In DNA, the CDR3 is TGTGCCAGCAGCCTTACGGGGGAACTGTACAATGAGCAGTTCTTC. The encoded protein is CASSLTGELYNEQFF.

This chain links TRBV7-2 with TRBJ1-2; TRBD1 agrees at 8 bases. The CDR3 has 15 residues. CDR1 is SGHTA, CDR2 FQGNSA, per germline. Trimming at V came to 5 bases and at J to 5 bases, leaving 10 bases not matched to a gene. CDR3 in amino acids: CASSPTRDRLYGYTF. CDR3 sequence (DNA): TGTGCCAGCAGCCCCACACGGGACAGGCTTTATGGCTACACCTTC.

In regard to this clonotype: This may arise from a read error, as a much more abundant clone is one base away. The V gene is TRBV20-1, the J gene TRBJ1-2, with D perhaps TRBD1 (5 bases). Per germline, CDR1 DFQATT and CDR2 SNEGSKA (reference sequence). V lost 1 base, J lost 2 bases, and 11 bases lay in between. This CDR3 has 14 residues. The CDR3 nucleotides are TGCAGTGCTAGAGTGGCATGGGGCAACTATGGCTACACCTTC. It specifies CSARVAWGNYGYTF.

V is TRBV3-1 and J is TRBJ1-1; 12 bases align to TRBD1. The V and J ends lost 0 bases and 8 bases, in that order; junction bases with no gene match: 7. In germline, CDR1 is LGHDT, CDR2 YNNKEL (reference sequence). The CDR3 totals 16 residues. The CDR3 loop is CASSQDRGQGAEEAFF. CDR3 nucleotides: TGTGCCAGCAGCCAAGATCGGGGACAGGGGGCAGAGGAAGCTTTCTTT. The full variable domain, completed using reference TRBV3-1 and TRBJ1-1, is DTAVSQTPKYLVTQMGNDKSIKCEQNLGHDTMYWYKQDSKKFLKIMFSYNNKELIINETVPNRFSPKSPDKAHLNLHINSLELGDSAVYFCASSQDRGQGAEEAFFGQGTRLTVV.

This clonotype was observed a handful of times. This sequence joins TRBV12-3 or TRBV12-4 and TRBJ2-3; D call uncertain. The germline V and J ends were trimmed by 5 bases and 4 bases, with 13 bases remaining between them. This CDR3 spans 14 amino acids. The CDR3 spells CASSITQASDTQYF. As DNA, the CDR3 is TGTGCCAGCAGTATAACTCAGGCGTCAGATACGCAGTATTTT.

Concerning this clonotype: The conserved phenylalanine or tryptophan is not found at the CDR3 terminus, so this likely reflects a read error. This chain links TRBV7-2 with TRBJ2-1, with D possibly being TRBD1 or TRBD2 (6 bases each). This CDR3 region has 16 residues. Germline V gene lookup returns CDR1 SGHTA and CDR2 FQGNSA. Trimming cost V 5 bases and J 2 bases, with 16 bases left between them. The CDR3 here is CASSTGSRGAYNEQFL. As DNA, the CDR3 is TGTGCCAGCAGCACAGGGTCTAGGGGGGCCTACAATGAGCAGTTCTTA.

The chain couples TRBV27 to TRBJ1-4, with D tentatively TRBD1 (6 bases). CDR3 length equals 16 residues. CDR1 is MNHEY, CDR2 SMNVEV, per germline (reference sequence). V was trimmed by 6 bases and J by 3 bases, leaving 17 bases between them. For the CDR3, the DNA is TGTGCCAGCAGCCGTATAGGGGGGGCAGCTAATGAAAAACTGTTTTTT. It encodes CASSRIGGAANEKLFF.

Concerning this clonotype itself: One end of the junction is discordant with germline, which a read error may explain. The V call is TRBV4-1, the J call TRBJ2-3; D might be TRBD1 or TRBD2, each matching 5 bases. The germline V gene has CDR1 MGHRA and CDR2 YSYEKL. The CDR3 consists of 16 residues. The CDR3 is CASSPYRDEDTGTQYF. The CDR3 DNA is TGCGCCAGCAGCCCCTACCGGGACGAGGACACAGGTACGCAGTATTTT.

The rearrangement links TRBV12-3 or TRBV12-4 to TRBJ2-7; TRBD1 is a possible D gene (6 bases). V was pared by 7 bases and J by 7 bases, with 20 bases between. There are 14 residues in the CDR3. CDR3 amino acids: CASTLRGAYNEQYF. In DNA form, the CDR3 reads TGTGCCAGCACCCTCAGGGGTGCCTACAATGAGCAGTACTTC.

V and J are TRBV20-1 and TRBJ2-7; 7 bases are a match to TRBD1. V dropped 4 bases and J dropped 2; count of bases not matched to a gene: 5. The CDR3 spans 13 residues. CDR1 and CDR2 from the germline V gene are DFQATT and SNEGSKA (reference sequence). CDR3 sequence (DNA): TGCAGTGCTACCGAGGACAGGACCTACGAGCAGTACTTC. Amino acid sequence: CSATEDRTYEQYF.

Only a few counts were recorded for this clonotype. The chain combines TRBV24-1 with TRBJ1-5; D may be TRBD1 (5 bases). Germline loops: CDR1 KGHDR, CDR2 SFDVKD. The CDR3 is made up of 16 amino acids. The V end was cut by 4 bases, the J end by 3 bases, with 15 bases between. The DNA for the CDR3 is TGTGCCACCAGTGACCTCGGAAGGGGAAACAATCAGCCCCAGCATTTT. Translating it yields CATSDLGRGNNQPQHF.

The chain uses TRBV5-1 and TRBJ1-6; 8 nucleotides agree with TRBD1. This CDR3 is built from 18 residues. Losses at the gene ends were 2 bases for V and 7 bases for J; bases not matched to a gene: 14. Germline CDR1 SGHRS, CDR2 YFSETQ. In nucleotides, the CDR3 is TGCGCCAGCAGCTTTACACTACCCGGGACAGGTGGGAATTCACCCCTCCACTTT. Its translation is CASSFTLPGTGGNSPLHF.

This clonotype came up a few times. The gene calls are TRBV2 and TRBJ1-5; D gene unclear. The germline V gene encodes CDR1 SNHLY and CDR2 FYNNEI. V was cut by 3 bases and J by 6 bases, with 12 bases left in between. There are 14 residues in the CDR3. CDR3 residues: CASSEQDGFQPQHF. CDR3 DNA sequence: TGTGCCAGCAGTGAGCAGGACGGGTTTCAGCCCCAGCATTTT. The entire variable domain, with the rest obtained from reference TRBV2 and TRBJ1-5, is as follows: EPEVTQTPSHQVTQMGQEVILRCVPISNHLYFYWYRQILGQKVEFLVSFYNNEISEKSEIFDDQFSVERPDGSNFTLKIRSTKLEDSAMYFCASSEQDGFQPQHFGDGTRLSIL.

Points on this clonotype: Being one base from a much bigger clone, this may be a read error. The gene calls are TRBV20-1 and TRBJ1-2; 8 nucleotides align to TRBD1. J lost 13 bases, V lost 1 base, and 11 bases had no gene match. This CDR3 contains 13 residues. Per the germline V gene, CDR1 is DFQATT and CDR2 is SNEGSKA (reference sequence). CDR3 amino acids: CSARVSGGVYSTF. The CDR3 DNA reads as TGCAGTGCTAGAGTCTCAGGGGGCGTATACTCCACCTTC.

The chain uses TRBV29-1 and TRBJ2-2; 7 bases match TRBD1. There are 13 residues in the CDR3. V was pared by 6 bases and J by 6 bases, with 7 bases of the junction left unmatched. CDR1 and CDR2 (germline): SQVTM, ANQGSEA. The CDR3 DNA follows: TGCAGCGTAAGACAGGGTTTTGCCGGGGAGCTGTTTTTT. Protein sequence: CSVRQGFAGELFF.

This clonotype was picked up a small number of times. This chain links TRBV7-9 with TRBJ2-5, with a tentative D call TRBD1 (5 bases). The V and J ends lost 0 bases and 5 bases respectively, with 13 bases between them. Germline CDR1 reads SEHNR; CDR2 reads FQNEAQ (reference sequence). The CDR3 is made up of 15 amino acids. The CDR3: CASSLASGLRETQYF. The CDR3 DNA follows: TGTGCCAGCAGCTTAGCTTCAGGGTTGAGGGAGACCCAGTACTTC.

The gene calls are TRBV7-3 and TRBJ2-3; TRBD1 aligns across 10 bases. The germline V gene has CDR1 SGHTA and CDR2 FQGTGA. With 5 bases clipped from V and 4 bases from J, the junction kept 6 bases outside the gene matches. CDR3 length: 15 amino acids. CDR3 sequence reads: CASSPGTGEPDTQYF. The CDR3 bases are TGTGCCAGCAGCCCCGGGACAGGGGAACCAGATACGCAGTATTTT.

This clonotype has just a few counts. This chain uses TRBV7-2 with TRBJ2-3, with a possible D match to TRBD1 (6 bases). CDR1 is SGHTA and CDR2 is FQGNSA in the germline V gene. The CDR3 is 15 amino acids. Between the trimmed V and J ends, which lost 3 bases and 2 bases, there was a span of 12 bases. CDR3 DNA: TGTGCCAGCAGCTTTAGGACAGACCTCACAGATACGCAGTATTTT. This sequence encodes CASSFRTDLTDTQYF.

This clonotype was seen more than once but under ten times. V and J are TRBV2 and TRBJ2-7; 8 nucleotides align to TRBD1. Trimming took 7 bases from V and 7 from J; bases not matched to a gene: 9. Germline V gives CDR1 SNHLY, CDR2 FYNNEI. The CDR3 spans 13 residues. This CDR3 is CASTQDRVGEQYF. In DNA, the CDR3 is TGTGCCAGCACCCAGGACAGGGTGGGTGAGCAGTACTTC.

As to this clonotype: Given a much more abundant clone one base away, this may be a read error. The J gene is TRBJ2-3, the V gene TRBV12-3 or TRBV12-4, with a tentative D call TRBD2 (5 bases). There are 16 residues in the CDR3. The CDR3 DNA reads TGTGCCAGCACTTCTTGGGCCCAGGCTAGCACAGATACGGAGTATTTT. This codes for CASTSWAQASTDTEYF.

The chain employs TRBV30 and TRBJ1-1, with D hard to call. V was shortened by 0 bases and J by 5 bases, with 7 bases between the two germline ends. CDR3 length equals 12 residues. From germline, CDR1 is GTSNPN and CDR2 SVGIG (reference sequence). The CDR3 here is CAWSVSGTEAFF. CDR3 bases: TGTGCCTGGAGTGTGAGTGGGACTGAAGCTTTCTTT.

The gene calls are TRBV27 and TRBJ2-1; D might be TRBD2 (5 bases). This CDR3 is built from 13 residues. Trimming pared 4 bases from V and 4 bases from J, leaving 8 bases between. Germline assignment: CDR1 MNHEY and CDR2 SMNVEV (reference sequence). Here the CDR3 reads CASSWETYNEQFF. DNA for the CDR3: TGTGCCAGCAGTTGGGAGACTTACAATGAGCAGTTCTTC.